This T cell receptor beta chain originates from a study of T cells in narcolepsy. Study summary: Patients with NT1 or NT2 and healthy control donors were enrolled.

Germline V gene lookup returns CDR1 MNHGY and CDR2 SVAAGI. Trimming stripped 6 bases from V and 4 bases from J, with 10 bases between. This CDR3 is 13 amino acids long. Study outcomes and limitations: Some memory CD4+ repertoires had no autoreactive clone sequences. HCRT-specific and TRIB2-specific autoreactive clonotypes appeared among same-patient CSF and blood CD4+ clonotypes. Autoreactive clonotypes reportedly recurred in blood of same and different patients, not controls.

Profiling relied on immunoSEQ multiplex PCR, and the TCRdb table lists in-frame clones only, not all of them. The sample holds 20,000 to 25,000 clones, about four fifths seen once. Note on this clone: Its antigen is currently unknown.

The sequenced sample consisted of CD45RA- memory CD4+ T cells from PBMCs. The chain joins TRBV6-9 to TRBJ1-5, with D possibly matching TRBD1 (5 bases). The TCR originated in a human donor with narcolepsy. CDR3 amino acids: CASRLTDNQPQHF. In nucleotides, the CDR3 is TGTGCCAGCAGGTTGACAGATAATCAGCCCCAGCATTTT.